One sample yielded the 18 T cell receptor beta chains listed below, sequenced in a study of blood T cell repertoires in COVID-19. TCRdb's copy holds only in-frame clones and misses some; the assay was immunoSEQ multiplex PCR. The profile covers 62,000 or so clones, with over 80% appearing a single time and 2.3% taken by the ten largest. Sequenced material: peripheral blood. The receptors shown here come from a human donor in a cohort sampled during active COVID-19.

This clone was seen once. The gene calls are TRBV5-4 and TRBJ1-1, with D perhaps TRBD1 (6 bases). Germline values: CDR1 SGHNT, CDR2 YYREEE (reference sequence). The CDR3 loop spans 16 amino acids. V was pared by 4 bases and J by 4 bases, with 20 bases between. In DNA form, the CDR3 reads TGTGCCAGCAGCCGGCCTGGTAAGGGGGGGCGCACTGAAGCTTTCTTT. This translates into CASSRPGKGGRTEAFF.

This clone was seen a single time. This rearrangement joins TRBV20-1 to TRBJ1-2; no definite D call. The V gene lost 6 bases and the J gene lost 4 bases, with 9 bases spanning the gap. Germline CDR1 is DFQATT and CDR2 is SNEGSKA (reference sequence). The CDR3 runs to 11 residues. The DNA of the CDR3 is TGCAGTGCGCAGACTAGCTATGGCTACACCTTC. Its translation: CSAQTSYGYTF.

Of note for this clone: In the same sample, other DNA sequences code for this CDR3. The chain uses TRBV19 and TRBJ1-5; D is uncertain. Trimming left V 5 bases short and J 2 bases short, with 10 bases between. The CDR3 totals 14 residues. CDR1 is LNHDA and CDR2 is SQIVND in the germline V gene (reference sequence). The chain's CDR3 is CASSPGQGNQPQHF. The DNA for the CDR3 is TGTGCCAGTAGTCCCGGCCAGGGCAATCAGCCCCAGCATTTT.

The rearrangement joins TRBV18 to TRBJ1-4, with 9 bases aligning to TRBD1. The junction had 3 bases not matched to a gene; V was cut back by 5 bases and J by 8 bases. Germline V gives CDR1 KGHSH, CDR2 LQKENI. The CDR3 consists of 13 residues. Here the CDR3 DNA reads TGTGCCAGCTCAACAGGACAGGGGGAAAAACTGTTTTTT. It encodes CASSTGQGEKLFF.

This chain connects TRBV19 to TRBJ2-2; no clear D. Trimming took 1 base from V and 5 from J, leaving 8 bases between them. The CDR3 runs 14 residues. Germline values: CDR1 LNHDA, CDR2 SQIVND (reference sequence). In DNA, the CDR3 is TGTGCCAGTAGTATAGTCGAGAGAACCGGGGAGCTGTTTTTT. Translating it yields CASSIVERTGELFF.

This clone was seen more than once but under ten times. The chain couples TRBV27 to TRBJ1-1; 7 bases line up with TRBD1. The V segment lost 4 bases and the J segment 6 bases; nucleotides outside the gene matches: 14. The CDR3 contains 16 residues. Germline V gene lookup returns CDR1 MNHEY and CDR2 SMNVEV (reference sequence). The CDR3 DNA follows: TGTGCCAGCAGTTGGGTATCTCGACAGGGTTTCGCTGAAGCTTTCTTT. Residues: CASSWVSRQGFAEAFF.

This chain joins TRBV5-1 and TRBJ2-7; 8 bases are shared with TRBD2. This CDR3 has 15 residues. Germline assignment: CDR1 SGHRS and CDR2 YFSETQ. After removal of 4 bases from V and 6 bases from J, the junction contained 12 bases not matched to a gene. The CDR3 DNA is TGCGCCAGCAGCACCGGACTAGCAGGTTTCGGCGAGCAGTACTTC. Its translation is CASSTGLAGFGEQYF.

This chain links TRBV6-5 with TRBJ2-7; 8 bases line up with TRBD1. CDR3 length equals 15 residues. Germline assignment: CDR1 MNHEY and CDR2 SVGAGI. The J segment lost 1 base and the V segment lost 6 bases, leaving 8 bases of the junction unmatched. Written as DNA, the CDR3 is TGTGCCAGCAGGACTCCCGGGACAGGATCCTACGAGCAGTACTTC. Translated, it gives CASRTPGTGSYEQYF.

The V and J genes are TRBV28 and TRBJ1-1; TRBD1 matches at 10 bases. The CDR3 sequence is 15 residues long. Looked up from germline, CDR1 is MDHEN and CDR2 is SYDVKM. The V segment lost 6 bases and the J segment 6 bases; nucleotides outside the gene matches: 10. The CDR3 is CASRDTQGQGPEAFF. In DNA form, the CDR3 reads TGTGCCAGCAGGGATACCCAGGGACAGGGGCCTGAAGCTTTCTTT.

This chain connects TRBV9 to TRBJ2-1; D is undetermined. The germline CDR1 and CDR2 sequences are SGDLS and YYNGEE. With 1 base removed from V and 4 bases from J, the gap between germline ends came to 12 bases. This CDR3 comprises 15 residues. This CDR3 reads CASSVRVAIYNEQFF. CDR3 DNA: TGTGCCAGCAGCGTAAGAGTAGCAATATACAATGAGCAGTTCTTC.

The table lists this clone with a count of one. The identical CDR3 is also encoded by other nucleotide sequences in the sample. J is TRBJ2-3 and V is TRBV3-1 (or the pseudogene TRBV3-2), with D uncertain. The CDR3 runs to 12 residues. V lost 4 bases to trimming and J lost 2 bases, with 4 bases between them. The V gene's germline CDR1 is LGHDT and CDR2 YNNKEL (reference sequence). This CDR3 is CASSPSTDTQYF. Written as DNA, the CDR3 is TGTGCCAGCAGCCCCTCCACAGATACGCAGTATTTT.

The rearrangement uses TRBV7-2 and TRBJ1-1; a possible D gene is TRBD1 (5 bases). Trimming removed 6 bases at V and 10 bases at J, with 12 bases between. Germline loops: CDR1 SGHTA, CDR2 FQGNSA. The length of the CDR3 is 11 residues. The CDR3 DNA reads TGTGCCAGCAGTTCAGGGTTTGGAGCTTTCTTT. Encoded protein: CASSSGFGAFF.

The chain recombines TRBV7-9 with TRBJ2-2, with 7 nucleotides matching TRBD2. Losses at the gene ends were 6 bases for V and 5 bases for J; bases not matched to a gene: 9. Germline loops: CDR1 SEHNR, CDR2 FQNEAQ (reference sequence). This CDR3 spans 15 amino acids. The CDR3 DNA sequence: TGTGCCAGCAGGTTCCAGCGGGGTCGGACCGGGGAGCTGTTTTTT. It encodes CASRFQRGRTGELFF.

This clone was picked up one time. This rearrangement joins TRBV28 to TRBJ2-4; 7 bases match TRBD2. This CDR3 contains 17 residues. Looked up from germline, CDR1 is MDHEN and CDR2 is SYDVKM. Trimming removed 3 bases from V and 6 bases from J; junction bases left unmatched: 14. CDR3: CASSLPPPAGIRNIQYF. In DNA form, the CDR3 reads TGTGCCAGCAGTTTGCCCCCTCCAGCGGGGATCAGAAACATTCAGTACTTC.

The chain carries TRBV28 and TRBJ1-1, with D possibly TRBD1 on 6 matching bases. Germline V gene sequence: CDR1 MDHEN, CDR2 SYDVKM. The CDR3 is made up of 18 amino acids. V shed 5 bases and J shed 5 bases, with 27 bases lying between them. CDR3 sequence: CASSLMGLLGGGATEAFF. The CDR3 region has the DNA TGTGCCAGCAGTCTTATGGGTCTGCTGGGCGGGGGGGCAACTGAAGCTTTCTTT.

This chain links TRBV2 with TRBJ2-6; a possible D gene is TRBD1 (6 bases). Germline CDR1 is SNHLY and CDR2 is FYNNEI. Between the trimmed V and J ends, which lost 3 bases and 0 bases, there was a span of 15 bases. The CDR3 runs to 18 residues. CDR3 in DNA: TGTGCCAGCAGTGAGAGGGGGTGGAAAGACTCTGGGGCCAACGTCCTGACTTTC. Its translation is CASSERGWKDSGANVLTF.

This clone was detected a few times. The chain is built from TRBV10-3 and TRBJ1-1, with TRBD1 matching over 9 bases. CDR1 ENHRY and CDR2 SYGVKD come from the germline V gene. The CDR3 sequence is 14 residues long. Germline trimming cut 6 bases from V and 2 bases from J; bases unmatched to any gene: 4. The CDR3 DNA reads as TGTGCCATCAGGGGACAGGGCGTAAACACTGAAGCTTTCTTT. Encoded protein: CAIRGQGVNTEAFF.

This clone was counted only a few times. The V call is TRBV3-1 (or the pseudogene TRBV3-2), the J call TRBJ1-2; TRBD1 agrees at 8 bases. Germline lookup yields CDR1 LGHDT and CDR2 YNNKEL (reference sequence). This CDR3 region has 13 residues. Germline trimming cut 3 bases from V and 10 bases from J; bases unmatched to any gene: 7. The CDR3 is CASSHWTGNPYTF. CDR3 DNA: TGTGCCAGCAGCCATTGGACAGGGAATCCCTACACCTTC.